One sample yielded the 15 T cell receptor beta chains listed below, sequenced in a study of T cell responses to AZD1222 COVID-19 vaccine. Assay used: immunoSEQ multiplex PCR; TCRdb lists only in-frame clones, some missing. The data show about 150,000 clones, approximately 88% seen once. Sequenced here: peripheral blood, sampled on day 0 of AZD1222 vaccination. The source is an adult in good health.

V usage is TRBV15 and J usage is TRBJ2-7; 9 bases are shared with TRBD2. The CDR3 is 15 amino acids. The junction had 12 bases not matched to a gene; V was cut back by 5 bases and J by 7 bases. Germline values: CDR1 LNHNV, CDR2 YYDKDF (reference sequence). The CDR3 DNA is TGTGCCACCAGCGCCGCCGGGACTAGCCTGCGTGAGCAGTACTTC. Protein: CATSAAGTSLREQYF.

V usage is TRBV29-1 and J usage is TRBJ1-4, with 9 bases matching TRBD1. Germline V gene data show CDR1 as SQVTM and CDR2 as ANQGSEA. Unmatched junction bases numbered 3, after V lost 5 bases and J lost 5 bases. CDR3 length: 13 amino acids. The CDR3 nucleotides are TGCAGCGTTTTAGGGACAGGGAATGAAAAACTGTTTTTT. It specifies CSVLGTGNEKLFF. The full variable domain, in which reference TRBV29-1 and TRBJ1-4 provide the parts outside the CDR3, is SAVISQKPSRDICQRGTSLTIQCQVDSQVTMMFWYRQQPGQSLTLIATANQGSEATYESGFVIDKFPISRPNLTFSTLTVSNMSPEDSSIYLCSVLGTGNEKLFFGSGTQLSVL.

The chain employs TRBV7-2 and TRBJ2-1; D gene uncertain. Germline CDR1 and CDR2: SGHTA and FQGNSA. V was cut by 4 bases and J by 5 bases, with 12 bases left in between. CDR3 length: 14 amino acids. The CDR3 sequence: CASSSRIFHNEQFF. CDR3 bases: TGTGCCAGCAGCTCTCGGATCTTTCACAATGAGCAGTTCTTC. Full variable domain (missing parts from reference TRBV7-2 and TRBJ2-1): GAGVSQSPSNKVTEKGKDVELRCDPISGHTALYWYRQSLGQGLEFLIYFQGNSAPDKSGLPSDRFSAERTGGSVSTLTIQRTQQEDSAVYLCASSSRIFHNEQFFGPGTRLTVL.

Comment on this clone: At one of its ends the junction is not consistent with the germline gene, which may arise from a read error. The CDR3 is CSASKPGLAYGQYF. The CDR3 coding sequence is TGCAGTGCTAGTAAACCGGGACTAGCGTACGGGCAGTACTTC. The chain couples TRBV20-1 to TRBJ2-7, with TRBD2 identical over 10 bases. The CDR3 sequence is 14 residues long. Germline CDR1 DFQATT, CDR2 SNEGSKA (reference sequence).

The CDR3 DNA reads TGTGCCAGCAGCTTAATGGCGGACGGCTTTAATGAAAAACTGTTTTTT. The encoded protein is CASSLMADGFNEKLFF. The chain recombines TRBV7-2 with TRBJ1-4; D remains ambiguous. V was shortened by 2 bases and J by 4 bases, with 14 bases between the two germline ends. The CDR3 is 16 residues long. In germline, CDR1 is SGHTA, CDR2 FQGNSA.

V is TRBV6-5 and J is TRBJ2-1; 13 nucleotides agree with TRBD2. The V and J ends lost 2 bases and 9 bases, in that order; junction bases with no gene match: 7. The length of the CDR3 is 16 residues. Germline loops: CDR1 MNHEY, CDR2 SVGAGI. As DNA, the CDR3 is TGTGCCAGCAGTTACCTGACTAGCGGGAGGCCGGGTGAGCAGTTCTTC. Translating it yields CASSYLTSGRPGEQFF.

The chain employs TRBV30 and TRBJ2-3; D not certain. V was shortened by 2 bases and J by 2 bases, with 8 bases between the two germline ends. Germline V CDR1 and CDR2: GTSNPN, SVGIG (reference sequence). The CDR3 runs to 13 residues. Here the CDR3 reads CAWSQAYTDTQYF. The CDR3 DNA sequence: TGTGCCTGGAGTCAGGCTTACACAGATACGCAGTATTTT.

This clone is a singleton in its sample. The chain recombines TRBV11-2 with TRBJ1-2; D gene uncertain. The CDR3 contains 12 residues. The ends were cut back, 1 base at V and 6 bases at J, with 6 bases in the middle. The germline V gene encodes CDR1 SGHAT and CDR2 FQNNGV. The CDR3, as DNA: TGTGCCAGCAGCTTAGTTGGTCATGGCTACACCTTC. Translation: CASSLVGHGYTF.

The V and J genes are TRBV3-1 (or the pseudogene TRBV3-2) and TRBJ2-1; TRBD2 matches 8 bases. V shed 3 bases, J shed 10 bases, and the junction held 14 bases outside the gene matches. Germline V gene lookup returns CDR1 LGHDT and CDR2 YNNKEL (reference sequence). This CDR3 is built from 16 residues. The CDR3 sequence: CASSQGLAGHRAEQFF. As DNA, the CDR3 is TGTGCCAGCAGCCAGGGCCTAGCGGGCCATAGAGCAGAGCAGTTCTTC.

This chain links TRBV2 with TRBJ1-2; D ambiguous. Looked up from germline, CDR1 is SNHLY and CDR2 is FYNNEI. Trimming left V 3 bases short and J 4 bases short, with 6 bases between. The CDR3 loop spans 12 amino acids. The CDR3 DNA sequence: TGTGCCAGCAGTGACGGACCCTATGGCTACACCTTC. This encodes CASSDGPYGYTF.

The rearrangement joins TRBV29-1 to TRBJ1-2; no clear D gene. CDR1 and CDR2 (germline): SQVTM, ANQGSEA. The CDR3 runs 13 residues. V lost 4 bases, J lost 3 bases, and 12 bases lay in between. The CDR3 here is CSVVKLGDYGYTF. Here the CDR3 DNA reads TGCAGCGTTGTAAAGCTTGGGGACTATGGCTACACCTTC.

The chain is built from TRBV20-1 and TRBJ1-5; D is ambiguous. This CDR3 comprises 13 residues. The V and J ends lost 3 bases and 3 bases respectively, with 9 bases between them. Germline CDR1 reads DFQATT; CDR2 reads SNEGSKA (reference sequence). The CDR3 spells CSASGAFNQPQHF. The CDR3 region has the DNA TGCAGTGCTAGTGGAGCCTTCAATCAGCCCCAGCATTTT.

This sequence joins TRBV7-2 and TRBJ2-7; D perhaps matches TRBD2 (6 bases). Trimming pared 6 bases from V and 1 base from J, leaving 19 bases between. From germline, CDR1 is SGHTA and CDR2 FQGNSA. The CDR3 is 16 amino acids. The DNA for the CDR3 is TGTGCCAGCAGTCCACTGGTGGGTGCGGGATCCTACGAGCAGTACTTC. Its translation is CASSPLVGAGSYEQYF. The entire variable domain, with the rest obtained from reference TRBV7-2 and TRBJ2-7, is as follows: GAGVSQSPSNKVTEKGKDVELRCDPISGHTALYWYRQSLGQGLEFLIYFQGNSAPDKSGLPSDRFSAERTGGSVSTLTIQRTQQEDSAVYLCASSPLVGAGSYEQYFGPGTRLTVT.

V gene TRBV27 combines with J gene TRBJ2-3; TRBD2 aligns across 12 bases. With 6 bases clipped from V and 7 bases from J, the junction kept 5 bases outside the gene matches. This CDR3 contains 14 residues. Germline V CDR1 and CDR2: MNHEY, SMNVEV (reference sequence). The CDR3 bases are TGTGCCAGCAGGACTAGCGGGAGATTAAATACGCAGTATTTT. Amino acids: CASRTSGRLNTQYF.

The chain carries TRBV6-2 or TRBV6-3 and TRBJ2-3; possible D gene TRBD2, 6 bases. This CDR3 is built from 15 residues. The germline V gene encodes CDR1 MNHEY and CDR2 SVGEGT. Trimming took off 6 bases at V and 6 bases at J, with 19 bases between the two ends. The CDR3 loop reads CASSHGGVGDDTQYF. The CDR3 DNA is TGTGCCAGCAGCCACGGAGGGGTTGGCGACGATACGCAGTATTTT.